This is a list of T cell receptor beta chains from one sample in a study of tumor-infiltrating lymphocytes in primary liver carcinoma. TCRdb itself ran the multiplex PCR reads through MiXCR, one entry per CDR3 protein. The table shows tens of thousands of distinct CDR3 sequences, with approximately 71% occurring only once. The specimen was tumor-adjacent normal liver tissue. All receptors come from a man aged 35 to 55 with primary liver carcinoma and hepatitis B virus infection. The CDR3 runs from the conserved cysteine through the conserved F or W. Fields, in order: D gene, J gene, V gene, clone size, CDR3 DNA, CDR3 protein. D genes are given only for firm matches. Clone size is stated in some rows and not others, as once, few, many or a class when expanded.

D: -
J: TRBJ2-7
V: TRBV29-1
size: -
DNA: -
CDR3: CSAMTFGAGTPFEQYF

D: TRBD1
J: TRBJ1-5
V: TRBV28
size: -
DNA: TGTGACAGCAGTTTGTCAGGGGGAACGCAGCCCCATCATTTT
CDR3: CDSSLSGGTQPHHF

D: -
J: TRBJ2-3
V: TRBV7-3
size: -
DNA: TGTGCCAGCAGCTTAGCGAGAGGGCAAGATACGCAGTATTTT
CDR3: CASSLARGQDTQYF

D: -
J: TRBJ2-1
V: TRBV4-1
size: -
DNA: TGCGCCAGCGGCCGCGGGACCAATGAGCGGTTCTTC
CDR3: CASGRGTNERFF

D: TRBD1
J: TRBJ2-3
V: TRBV29-1
size: once
DNA: TGCAGCGTGCCTCTAGAGCAGGGGACAGATACACAGTATTTT
CDR3: CSVPLEQGTDTQYF

D: -
J: TRBJ2-1
V: TRBV6-2/TRBV6-3
size: -
DNA: TGTGCCAGCATCCCCGAGATACCCGGCAATATGCAGTTCTTC
CDR3: CASIPEIPGNMQFF

D: -
J: TRBJ1-5
V: TRBV28
size: few
DNA: TGTGCCAGTTCTCCGGGCGGACCACGACCCCAGCATTTT
CDR3: CASSPGGPRPQHF

D: TRBD1
J: TRBJ2-7
V: TRBV14
size: once
DNA: TGTGCCAGCAGCCACCCCAGACAGGGCTCGCACGAGCAGTACTTC
CDR3: CASSHPRQGSHEQYF

D: -
J: TRBJ2-7
V: TRBV12-3/TRBV12-4
size: -
DNA: TGTGCCAGCAGCCCTCATAGGAACTCCTACGAGCAGTACTTC
CDR3: CASSPHRNSYEQYF

D: TRBD2
J: TRBJ2-3
V: TRBV29-1
size: once
DNA: TGCGGCGTGGGGACTAGCGGGAGCGGGGGGGATACGCAGTATTTT
CDR3: CGVGTSGSGGDTQYF

D: -
J: TRBJ2-3
V: TRBV6-4
size: many
DNA: TGTGCCAGCAGTGGGGCAGGGAGCACAGATACGCAGTATTTT
CDR3: CASSGAGSTDTQYF

D: TRBD1
J: TRBJ1-4
V: TRBV28
size: -
DNA: TGTGCCAGCAGTTTTGGGGACAGATTTGCAACTAATGAAAAACTGTTTTTT
CDR3: CASSFGDRFATNEKLFF

D: TRBD2
J: TRBJ2-5
V: TRBV11-2
size: few
DNA: TGTGCCAGGAGCTTAAGACTAGCAGGTGACTCGAGCGAAACCCAGTACTTC
CDR3: CARSLRLAGDSSETQYF

D: TRBD1
J: TRBJ1-5
V: TRBV5-1
size: many
DNA: TGCGCCAGCAGCTTGACAGGGGGCCGACAGCCCCAGCATTTT
CDR3: CASSLTGGRQPQHF

D: TRBD2
J: TRBJ2-4
V: TRBV11-1
size: -
DNA: TGTGCCAGCAGTTTTCCTGGGACTAGCGAGACCAAAAACATTCAGTACTTC
CDR3: CASSFPGTSETKNIQYF

D: TRBD1
J: TRBJ2-7
V: TRBV4-3
size: -
DNA: TGCGCCAGCAACCAAGTAGCACCCGGGACAGGGTGGTACGAGCAGTACTTC
CDR3: CASNQVAPGTGWYEQYF

D: TRBD1
J: TRBJ2-3
V: TRBV28
size: -
DNA: TGTGCCAGCAGAAGACAGGGGGCGACTCAGCCCCAGTATTTT
CDR3: CASRRQGATQPQYF

D: TRBD1
J: TRBJ2-7
V: TRBV5-6
size: -
DNA: TGTGCCAGCAGCGTCACAGGGGCCCGCGAGGAGCAGAACTCCTACGAGCAGTACTTC
CDR3: CASSVTGAREEQNSYEQYF

D: -
J: TRBJ2-3
V: TRBV12-3/TRBV12-4
size: many
DNA: TGTGCCAGCACCCTGCGCGGGACCACAGATACGCAGTATTTT
CDR3: CASTLRGTTDTQYF

D: -
J: TRBJ2-2
V: TRBV6-6
size: once
DNA: TGTGCCATCAGTTCCATTCCCCCGGAGGGGCCGGCGGCCGGGGAGCTGGTTTTT
CDR3: CAISSIPPEGPAAGELVF

D: -
J: TRBJ1-5
V: TRBV5-5
size: many
DNA: TGTGCCAGCAGCAGCGGGGGGGCAGGTCAGCCCCAGCATTTT
CDR3: CASSSGGAGQPQHF

D: TRBD2
J: TRBJ2-5
V: TRBV11-2
size: -
DNA: TGTGCCAGCAGCTTCAGCGGGGGATATGAGACCCTGTACTTC
CDR3: CASSFSGGYETLYF

D: -
J: TRBJ2-3
V: TRBV6-5
size: few
DNA: TGTGCCAGTGGTGAATGGGATACGCAGTATTTT
CDR3: CASGEWDTQYF

D: -
J: TRBJ2-7
V: TRBV18
size: -
DNA: TGTGTCAGCTCACGCGACAGCAACCCCTTGAGGGAGCAGTACTTC
CDR3: CVSSRDSNPLREQYF

D: -
J: TRBJ2-4
V: TRBV6-6
size: -
DNA: TGTGCCATGAGTTACTCGACGTCAGGGATCGCCAAAAACATTCAGTACTTC
CDR3: CAMSYSTSGIAKNIQYF

D: -
J: TRBJ2-2
V: TRBV19
size: many
DNA: TGTGCCAGTAGGTTCGTGGGAGGTCGGGCCGGGGAGCTGTTTTTT
CDR3: CASRFVGGRAGELFF

D: -
J: TRBJ2-1
V: TRBV6-1
size: -
DNA: TGTGCCAGCAGTGAAGAAGCGGAGGGATACAATGAACAGTTCTTC
CDR3: CASSEEAEGYNEQFF

D: -
J: TRBJ2-1
V: TRBV7-9
size: -
DNA: TGTGCCAGCAGTGACACTATATTCGAAAACAATGAGCAGTTCTTC
CDR3: CASSDTIFENNEQFF

D: -
J: TRBJ1-2
V: TRBV6-6
size: -
DNA: TGTACCAGCAGTCGTGGAATGGGCACTCAGTATGGCTACACATTC
CDR3: CTSSRGMGTQYGYTF

D: TRBD2
J: TRBJ2-7
V: TRBV14
size: -
DNA: TGTGCCAGCGGCCAAGATACTAGCGGGAGGGGCGAGCAGTATTTC
CDR3: CASGQDTSGRGEQYF

D: -
J: TRBJ2-3
V: TRBV7-2
size: -
DNA: TGTGCCAGCAGCTTACTAGTCCGAGATACGCAGTATTTT
CDR3: CASSLLVRDTQYF

D: -
J: TRBJ1-2
V: TRBV6-2/TRBV6-3
size: -
DNA: TGTGCCTGCAGCTCCGGACCAATGAACTATGGCTACACCTTC
CDR3: CACSSGPMNYGYTF

D: TRBD2
J: TRBJ2-1
V: TRBV28
size: -
DNA: TGTGCCAGCAGTTCGTCGACTAGCGGGCCTTCCTACAATGAGCAGCTCTTC
CDR3: CASSSSTSGPSYNEQLF

D: -
J: TRBJ2-1
V: TRBV30
size: once
DNA: TGTGCTTGGAGTCCCCGCAGGAACAATGAGCAGTTCTTC
CDR3: CAWSPRRNNEQFF

D: TRBD2
J: TRBJ2-3
V: TRBV4-2
size: medium-sized
DNA: TGTGCCAGCAGCCTAAGACTAGCTAGCACAGATACGCAGTATTTT
CDR3: CASSLRLASTDTQYF

D: -
J: TRBJ2-2
V: TRBV28
size: -
DNA: TGTGGCAGCAGCCCGGGACCGTTGAATACCGGGGAGCTGTTTTTT
CDR3: CGSSPGPLNTGELFF

D: -
J: TRBJ2-5
V: TRBV5-4
size: -
DNA: TGTGCCAGCAACTTGGGGGGCGTGGAAGGGGCCCAGTACTTC
CDR3: CASNLGGVEGAQYF

D: TRBD1
J: TRBJ1-1
V: TRBV13
size: -
DNA: TGTGCCAGCAGCTTCCTAGGGACAGGCAACACTGAAGCTTTCTTT
CDR3: CASSFLGTGNTEAFF

D: TRBD2
J: TRBJ2-7
V: TRBV5-1
size: -
DNA: TGCGCCAGCAGGGGGTGCGCAGCGGGGGTAATCTACGAGCAGTACTTC
CDR3: CASRGCAAGVIYEQYF

D: TRBD2
J: TRBJ2-5
V: TRBV7-9
size: -
DNA: TGTGCCAGCAGCTTGGGACTAGCGACCCAAGAGGCCCAGTACTTC
CDR3: CASSLGLATQEAQYF

D: TRBD2
J: TRBJ2-1
V: TRBV6-5
size: few
DNA: TGTGCCAGCAATTCTAGCGGGAGCGATGAGCAGTTATTC
CDR3: CASNSSGSDEQLF

D: -
J: TRBJ2-3
V: TRBV2
size: -
DNA: TGTGCCAGCAGTATACAGGCACGCACAGATACGCAGTATTTT
CDR3: CASSIQARTDTQYF

D: -
J: TRBJ2-1
V: TRBV4-3
size: once
DNA: TGCGCCAGCAGTCAAGATCTGCGGAGGGCGTACTACAATGATCAGTTCTTC
CDR3: CASSQDLRRAYYNDQFF

D: -
J: TRBJ2-7
V: TRBV29-1
size: -
DNA: TGCAGCGCTTCCATGTCAGGGTGGTCCTACGAGCAGTACTTC
CDR3: CSASMSGWSYEQYF

D: -
J: TRBJ2-7
V: TRBV14
size: -
DNA: TGTGCCAGCGGCCGACAGAATGGCGCCTACGAGCAGCACTTC
CDR3: CASGRQNGAYEQHF

D: TRBD1
J: TRBJ1-2
V: TRBV7-9
size: -
DNA: TGTGCCAACAGATGGGACAGGGGGCTCCATGGCTACACCTTC
CDR3: CANRWDRGLHGYTF